This T cell receptor beta chain emerged from a study of T cell responses to AZD1222 COVID-19 vaccine. The CDR3 runs 16 residues. V dropped 4 bases and J dropped 5; count of bases not matched to a gene: 11. Germline V gene data show CDR1 as MDHEN and CDR2 as SYDVKM. Combined were second doses at about 4 or about 12 weeks. Clones were read by immunoSEQ multiplex PCR, and TCRdb kept only the in-frame ones, dropping some. The sample consists of roughly 90,000 clones, more than 80% of them appearing once. The source is an adult who received the AZD1222 COVID-19 vaccine. The sequencing used peripheral blood, collected 28 days after the second AZD1222 dose. The genes are TRBV28 and TRBJ2-5; 9 positions agree with TRBD1. CDR3 loop: CASSSYGQGYGETQYF. CDR3 bases: TGTGCCAGCAGTTCGTACGGACAGGGGTACGGTGAGACCCAGTACTTC.